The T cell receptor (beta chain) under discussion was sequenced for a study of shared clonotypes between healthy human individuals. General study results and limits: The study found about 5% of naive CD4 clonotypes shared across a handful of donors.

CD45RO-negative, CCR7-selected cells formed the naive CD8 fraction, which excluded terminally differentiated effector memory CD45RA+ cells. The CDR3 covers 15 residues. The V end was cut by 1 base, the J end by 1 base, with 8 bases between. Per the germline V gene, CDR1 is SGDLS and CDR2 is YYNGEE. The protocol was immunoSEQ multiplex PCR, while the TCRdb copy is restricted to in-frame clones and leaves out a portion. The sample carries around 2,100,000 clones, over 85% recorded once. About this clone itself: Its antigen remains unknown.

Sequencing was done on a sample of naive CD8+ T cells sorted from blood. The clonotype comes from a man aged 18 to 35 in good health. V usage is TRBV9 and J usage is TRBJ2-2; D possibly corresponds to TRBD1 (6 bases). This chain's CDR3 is CASSVLRGNTGELFF. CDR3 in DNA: TGTGCCAGCAGCGTACTCAGGGGGAACACCGGGGAGCTGTTTTTT.